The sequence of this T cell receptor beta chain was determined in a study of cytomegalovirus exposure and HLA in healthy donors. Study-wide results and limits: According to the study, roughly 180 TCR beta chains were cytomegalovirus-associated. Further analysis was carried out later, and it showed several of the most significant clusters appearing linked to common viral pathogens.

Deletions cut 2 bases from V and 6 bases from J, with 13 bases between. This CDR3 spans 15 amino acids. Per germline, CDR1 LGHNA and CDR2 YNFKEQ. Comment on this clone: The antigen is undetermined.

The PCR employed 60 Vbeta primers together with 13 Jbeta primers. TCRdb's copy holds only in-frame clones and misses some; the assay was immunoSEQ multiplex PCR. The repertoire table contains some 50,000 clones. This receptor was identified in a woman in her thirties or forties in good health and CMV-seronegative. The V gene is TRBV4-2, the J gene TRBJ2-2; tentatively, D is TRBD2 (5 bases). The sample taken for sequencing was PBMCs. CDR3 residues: CASSQLNKGAGELFF. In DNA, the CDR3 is TGTGCCAGCAGCCAATTGAATAAGGGAGCCGGGGAGCTGTTTTTT.